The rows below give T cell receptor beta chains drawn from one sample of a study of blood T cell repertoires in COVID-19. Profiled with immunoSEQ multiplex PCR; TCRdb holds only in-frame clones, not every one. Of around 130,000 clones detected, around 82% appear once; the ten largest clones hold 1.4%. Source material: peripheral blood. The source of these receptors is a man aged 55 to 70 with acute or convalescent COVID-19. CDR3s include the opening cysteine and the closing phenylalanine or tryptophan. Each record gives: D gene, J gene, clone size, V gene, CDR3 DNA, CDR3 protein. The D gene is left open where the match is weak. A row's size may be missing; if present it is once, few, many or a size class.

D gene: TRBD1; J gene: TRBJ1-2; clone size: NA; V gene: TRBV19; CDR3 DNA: TGTGCCAGTAGTAGTACAGGGGGGCCCTCCTTTGGCTACACCTTC; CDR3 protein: CASSSTGGPSFGYTF
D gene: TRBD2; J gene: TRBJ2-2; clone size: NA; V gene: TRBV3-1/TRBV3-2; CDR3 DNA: TGTGCCAGCAGCCAAGCCGGGAGGGCCGAACCTAGCGGGGAGCTGTTTTTT; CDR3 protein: CASSQAGRAEPSGELFF
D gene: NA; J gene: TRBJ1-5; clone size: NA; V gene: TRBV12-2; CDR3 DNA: TGTGCAAGTCGCCTACTTTGGACAGGGAGTGGTCAGCCCCAGCATTTT; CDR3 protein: CASRLLWTGSGQPQHF
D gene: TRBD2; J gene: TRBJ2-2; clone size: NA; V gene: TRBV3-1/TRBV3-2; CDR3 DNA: TGTGCCAGCAGCCTAAGGTTAGCGGGAGCCACCGGGGAGCTGTTTTTT; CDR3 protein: CASSLRLAGATGELFF
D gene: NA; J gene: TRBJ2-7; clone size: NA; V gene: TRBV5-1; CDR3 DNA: TGCGCCAGCAGCTTGGGAGGGCCGGTTTCCTACGAGCAGTACTTC; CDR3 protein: CASSLGGPVSYEQYF
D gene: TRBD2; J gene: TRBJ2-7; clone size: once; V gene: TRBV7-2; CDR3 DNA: TGTGCCAGCAGCTTAATGGCTAGCGGGGGCTACGAGCAGTACTTC; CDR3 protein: CASSLMASGGYEQYF
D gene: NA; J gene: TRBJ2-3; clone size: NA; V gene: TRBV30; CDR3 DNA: TGTGCCCAAGGGGGAATGTTTCACACAGATACGCAGTATTTT; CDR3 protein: CAQGGMFHTDTQYF
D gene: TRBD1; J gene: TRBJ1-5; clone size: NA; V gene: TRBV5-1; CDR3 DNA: TGCGCCAGCAGCCTGGGACAGGGCGCAAATCAGCCCCAGCATTTT; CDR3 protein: CASSLGQGANQPQHF
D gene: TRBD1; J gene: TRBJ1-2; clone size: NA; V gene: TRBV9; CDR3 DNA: TGTGCCAGCAGCCCCCGGCAGGGGGGTGGCTACACCTTC; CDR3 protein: CASSPRQGGGYTF
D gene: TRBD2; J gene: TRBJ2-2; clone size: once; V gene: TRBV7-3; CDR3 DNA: TGTGCCAGCAGTTGGACTAGCGGGTCGAACACCGGGGAGCTGTTTTTT; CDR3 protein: CASSWTSGSNTGELFF
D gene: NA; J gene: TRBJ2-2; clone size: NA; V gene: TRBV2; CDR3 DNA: TGTGCCAGCAGTGGCGACAGCCATACCGGGGAGCTGTTTTTT; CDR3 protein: CASSGDSHTGELFF
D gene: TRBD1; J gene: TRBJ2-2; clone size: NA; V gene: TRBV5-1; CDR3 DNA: TGCGCCAGCAGCTCACACAGGGGCGCGCCCGTCGGGGAGCTGTTTTTT; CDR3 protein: CASSSHRGAPVGELFF
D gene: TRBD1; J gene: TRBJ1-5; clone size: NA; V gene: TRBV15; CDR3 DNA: TGTGCCACCAGCAGACAGGGGGGCAATCAGCCCCAGCATTTT; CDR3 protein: CATSRQGGNQPQHF
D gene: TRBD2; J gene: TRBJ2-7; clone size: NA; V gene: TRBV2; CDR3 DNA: TGTGCCAGCCCGAGCGGGAAGGGCGAGCAGTACTTC; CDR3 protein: CASPSGKGEQYF
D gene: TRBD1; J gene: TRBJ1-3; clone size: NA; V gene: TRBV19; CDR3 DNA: TGTGCCAGTAGATCTCGACAGGGACGAAACACCATATATTTT; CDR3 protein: CASRSRQGRNTIYF
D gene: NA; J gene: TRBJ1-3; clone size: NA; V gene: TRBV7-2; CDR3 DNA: TGTGCCAGCAGCTTGGGGGCAGGGCTCCCTGGAAACACCATATATTTT; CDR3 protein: CASSLGAGLPGNTIYF
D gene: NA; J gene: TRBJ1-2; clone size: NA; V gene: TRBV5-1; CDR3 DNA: TGCGCCAGCAGCTTGTTTGAGGGATCCAATGGCTACACCTTC; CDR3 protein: CASSLFEGSNGYTF
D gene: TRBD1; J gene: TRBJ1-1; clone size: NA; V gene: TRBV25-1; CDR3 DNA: TGTGCCAGCAGTGAATTAGGAGGGGGCGATAACACTGAAGCTTTCTTT; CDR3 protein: CASSELGGGDNTEAFF
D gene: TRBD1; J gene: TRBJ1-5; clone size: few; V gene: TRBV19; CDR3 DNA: TGTGCCAGTGCTGGACAGGGCCCCCATCAGCCCCAGCATTTT; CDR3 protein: CASAGQGPHQPQHF
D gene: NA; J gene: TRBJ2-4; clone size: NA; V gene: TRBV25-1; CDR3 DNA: TGTGCCAGCAGGGTGGACAGAGCCAAAAACATTCAGTACTTC; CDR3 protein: CASRVDRAKNIQYF
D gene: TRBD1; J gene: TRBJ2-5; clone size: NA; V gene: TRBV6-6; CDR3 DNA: TGTGCCAGCAGTTACCCCACAGGGGGAATTGAGACCCAGTACTTC; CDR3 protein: CASSYPTGGIETQYF
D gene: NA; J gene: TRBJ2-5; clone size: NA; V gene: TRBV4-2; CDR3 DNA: TGTGCCAGCAGCCAAGATCTCCTAGAGACCCAGTACTTC; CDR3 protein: CASSQDLLETQYF
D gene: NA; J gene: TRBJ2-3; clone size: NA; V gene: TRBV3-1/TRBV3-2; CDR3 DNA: TGTGCCAGCAGCCAAGATCGCCAGGGTACGCAGTATTTT; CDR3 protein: CASSQDRQGTQYF
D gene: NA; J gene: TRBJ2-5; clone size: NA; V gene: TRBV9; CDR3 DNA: TGTGCCAGCAGCGTCACTTCAACGCAGACCCAGTACTTC; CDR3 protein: CASSVTSTQTQYF
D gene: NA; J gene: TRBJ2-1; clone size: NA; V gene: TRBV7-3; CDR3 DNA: TGTGCCAGCAGCCTCGACAACTACAATGAGCAGTTCTTC; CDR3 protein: CASSLDNYNEQFF
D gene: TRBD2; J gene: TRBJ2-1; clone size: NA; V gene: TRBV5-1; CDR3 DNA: TGCGCCAGCAGCTTGGCCCAGGAAGCGGGAGGGCCCTACAATGAGCAGTTCTTC; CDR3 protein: CASSLAQEAGGPYNEQFF
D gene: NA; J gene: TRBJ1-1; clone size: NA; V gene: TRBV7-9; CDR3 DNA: TGTGCCAGCAGCTCCCAGGTGAACACTGAAGCTTTCTTT; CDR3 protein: CASSSQVNTEAFF
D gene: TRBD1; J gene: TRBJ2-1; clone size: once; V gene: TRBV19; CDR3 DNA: TGTGCCAGTAGTATAGAAGGCAGGGGGCCCTACAATGAGCAGTTCTTC; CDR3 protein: CASSIEGRGPYNEQFF
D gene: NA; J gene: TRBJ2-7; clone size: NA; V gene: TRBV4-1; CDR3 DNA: TGCGCCAGCAGCCCTTTAGCGCTGAGCTCCTACGAGCAGTACTTC; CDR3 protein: CASSPLALSSYEQYF
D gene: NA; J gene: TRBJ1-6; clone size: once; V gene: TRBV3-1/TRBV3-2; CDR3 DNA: TGTGCCAGCAGCCAAGTGGGGGCTCGGAATTCACCCCTCCACTTT; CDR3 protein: CASSQVGARNSPLHF
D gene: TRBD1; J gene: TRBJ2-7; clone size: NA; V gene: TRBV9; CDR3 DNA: TGTGCCAGCAGCGTATCAGACAGGGACTACGAGCAGTACTTC; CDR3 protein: CASSVSDRDYEQYF
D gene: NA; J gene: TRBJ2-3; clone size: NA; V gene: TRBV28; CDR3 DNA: TGTGCCAGCAGTTTATATGGGGGAGGAGATACGCAGTATTTT; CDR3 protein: CASSLYGGGDTQYF
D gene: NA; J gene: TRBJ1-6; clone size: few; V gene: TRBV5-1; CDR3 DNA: TGCGCCAGCAGCCCCGGGTACAATTCACCCCTCCACTTT; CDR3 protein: CASSPGYNSPLHF
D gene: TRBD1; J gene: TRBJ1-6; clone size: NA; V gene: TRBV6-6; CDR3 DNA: TGTGCCAGCAGTTACGACAGGGGTAATTCACCCCTCCACTTT; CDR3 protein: CASSYDRGNSPLHF
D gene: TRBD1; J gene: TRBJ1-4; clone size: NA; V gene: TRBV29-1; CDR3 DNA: TGCAGACGTGACAGGGGGAATGAAAAACTGTTTTTT; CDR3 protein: CRRDRGNEKLFF
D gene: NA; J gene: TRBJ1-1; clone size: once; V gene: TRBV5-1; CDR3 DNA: TGCGCCAGCAGCTTGACCGGGACACCGGGTGGAACTGAAGCTTTCTTT; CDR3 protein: CASSLTGTPGGTEAFF
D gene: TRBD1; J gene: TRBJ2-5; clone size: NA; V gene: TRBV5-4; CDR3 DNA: TGTGCCAGCAGCTTAGAATTACAGGGGCCGGAGACCCAGTACTTC; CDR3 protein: CASSLELQGPETQYF
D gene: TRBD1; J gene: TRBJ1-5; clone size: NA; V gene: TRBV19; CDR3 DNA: TGTGCCAGTAGTATAGATGTTTTTGCGACAGGGGGGAATCAGCCCCAGCATTTT; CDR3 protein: CASSIDVFATGGNQPQHF
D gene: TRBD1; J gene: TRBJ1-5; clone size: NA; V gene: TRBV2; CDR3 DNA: TGTGCCAGCAGTGTTCCCTGGGACAGGGGCCACAGCAATCAGCCCCAGCATTTT; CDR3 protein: CASSVPWDRGHSNQPQHF
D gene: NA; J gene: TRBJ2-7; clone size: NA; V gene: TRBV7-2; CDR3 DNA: TGTGCCAGCAGCCCCCACACCGAGCAGTACTTC; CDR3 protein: CASSPHTEQYF
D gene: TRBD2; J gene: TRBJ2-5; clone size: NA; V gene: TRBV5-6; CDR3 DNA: TGTGCCAGCAGCCAGGGACTAGGAGAGACCCAGTACTTC; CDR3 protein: CASSQGLGETQYF
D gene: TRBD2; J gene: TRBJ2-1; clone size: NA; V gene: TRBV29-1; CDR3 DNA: TGCAGCGTTGTCTTAGCGGGGGGGTGGAATGAGCAGTTCTTC; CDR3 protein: CSVVLAGGWNEQFF
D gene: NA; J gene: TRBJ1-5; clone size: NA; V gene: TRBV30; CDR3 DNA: TGTGCCTGGAGTGTAACCACCGGGACAACAAATCAGCCCCAGCATTTT; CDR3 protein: CAWSVTTGTTNQPQHF